The sequence of this T cell receptor beta chain was determined in a study of memory CD4+ T cells and cytomegalovirus serostatus. Across the whole study: Healthy Belgian adult donors included roughly nine CMV-positive and around 25 CMV-negative people.

Sequencing used immunoSEQ multiplex PCR; TCRdb keeps in-frame clones, though not all of them. The repertoire holds 45,000 to 60,000 clones, 80% seen once, with 1.3% to 1.5% in the top ten. Single viable CD3+CD4+CD8-CD45RO+ cells were sorted as the memory CD4+ T cells. Serum IgG to CMV pp150, pp28, p38 and p52 defined serostatus. Germline V gene lookup returns CDR1 SGHKS and CDR2 YYEKEE (reference sequence). The CDR3 is made up of 15 amino acids. V was clipped by 4 bases and J by 3 bases, with 14 bases between them. This clone was detected only a few times. The sequenced sample was memory CD4+ T cells from blood. The TCR was taken from an adult in good health and CMV-seropositive. The chain combines TRBV5-5 with TRBJ1-5; the D is unclear. As DNA, the CDR3 is TGTGCCAGCAGCCCGAGGGCAGCAATCAATCAGCCCCAGCATTTT. Translation gives CASSPRAAINQPQHF.